What follows are 26 T cell receptor beta chains derived from one specimen sequenced in a study of early T cells in non-severe SARS-CoV-2 infection. MiXCR was run by TCRdb on the 5' RACE reads, yielding one entry per CDR3 protein. The repertoire has 80,000 or so distinct CDR3 sequences, approximately 12% of them found once; the top ten carry around 3.6%. The sequenced material came from whole blood. These receptors all come from an adult who was a healthcare worker with PCR-confirmed SARS-CoV-2 infection or an uninfected control (not recorded which).

The J gene is TRBJ2-7, the V gene TRBV12-3 or TRBV12-4; 7 nucleotides align to TRBD2. The V and J ends lost 3 bases and 4 bases, in that order; junction bases with no gene match: 9. The CDR3 runs 15 residues. CDR3 residues: CASSLGLPVGYEQYF. The CDR3 DNA is TGTGCCAGCAGTTTGGGACTACCAGTTGGGTACGAGCAGTACTTC.

The table lists this clonotype with a few counts. The V call is TRBV19, the J call TRBJ2-5; 9 nucleotides line up with TRBD2. With V trimmed by 6 bases and J by 5 bases, 4 bases remained unmatched. This CDR3 is 13 amino acids long. Germline-derived CDR1 and CDR2 are LNHDA and SQIVND (reference sequence). CDR3 amino acids: CASRRGLAETQYF. CDR3 sequence (DNA): TGTGCCAGTAGAAGGGGACTAGCCGAGACCCAGTACTTC.

This clonotype was observed a few times. J is TRBJ2-7 and V is TRBV4-1, with 7 bases fitting TRBD2. Per germline, CDR1 MGHRA and CDR2 YSYEKL. Trimming removed 1 base from V and 3 bases from J; junction bases left unmatched: 3. The CDR3 covers 14 residues. CDR3 sequence (DNA): TGCGCCAGCAGCCAAGTGGGGGGGGACTACGAGCAGTACTTC. Amino acid sequence: CASSQVGGDYEQYF.

This clonotype was found a few times. The chain combines TRBV5-1 with TRBJ2-2; TRBD1 might be the D (5 bases). CDR1 and CDR2 from the germline V gene are SGHRS and YFSETQ. CDR3 length: 15 residues. V was cut by 1 base and J by 4 bases, with 11 bases left in between. As DNA, the CDR3 is TGCGCCAGCAGCTTGAAAGAGACAGCCACCGGGGAGCTGTTTTTT. It specifies CASSLKETATGELFF.

This clonotype was counted only a few times. This chain connects TRBV7-8 to TRBJ2-3, with 10 nucleotides matching TRBD2. In germline, CDR1 is SGHVS, CDR2 FQNEAQ. The J segment lost 5 bases and the V segment lost 2 bases, leaving 7 bases of the junction unmatched. CDR3 size: 16 residues. The CDR3 loop is CASSLRRLAGEDTQYF. DNA for the CDR3: TGTGCCAGCAGCTTAAGACGGCTAGCGGGAGAAGATACGCAGTATTTT.

Many counts were recorded for this clonotype. This chain links TRBV28 with TRBJ2-4; no reliable D call. The V and J ends lost 6 bases and 0 bases respectively, with 18 bases between them. Germline CDR1 is MDHEN and CDR2 is SYDVKM. The CDR3 runs to 17 residues. DNA of the CDR3: TGTGCCAGCAGCCCTCTTATGGGCGGCCTAGCCAAAAACATTCAGTACTTC. It codes for CASSPLMGGLAKNIQYF.

The chain combines TRBV19 with TRBJ1-1, with D uncertain. Germline V gene lookup returns CDR1 LNHDA and CDR2 SQIVND (reference sequence). V gave up 7 bases and J gave up 1 base, with 10 bases separating them. There are 13 residues in the CDR3. The CDR3 protein is CASTIGGNTEAFF. The CDR3 nucleotides read TGTGCCAGTACCATCGGTGGGAACACTGAAGCTTTCTTT.

This clonotype was recorded many times. This chain connects TRBV3-1 to TRBJ1-5; D gene unclear. The V gene lost 4 bases and the J gene lost 4 bases, with 5 bases spanning the gap. Germline V gene sequence: CDR1 LGHDT, CDR2 YNNKEL (reference sequence). The CDR3 covers 12 residues. Here the CDR3 reads CASSLKNQPQHF. In DNA form, the CDR3 reads TGTGCCAGCAGCCTGAAAAATCAGCCCCAGCATTTT.

This clonotype came up a few times. V is TRBV20-1 and J is TRBJ2-3, with 9 bases aligning to TRBD2. The trim removed 1 base at V and 0 bases at J, leaving 8 bases unmatched. Germline CDR1 reads DFQATT; CDR2 reads SNEGSKA (reference sequence). The CDR3 runs 17 residues. The DNA for the CDR3 is TGCAGTGCTAGAGGGGGAGACCTAGCGGGAAGCACAGATACGCAGTATTTT. Encoded protein: CSARGGDLAGSTDTQYF.

The chain has TRBV7-9 and TRBJ2-1; 9 bases line up with TRBD2. This CDR3 is built from 14 residues. After removal of 2 bases from V and 5 bases from J, the junction contained 1 base not matched to a gene. The V gene's germline CDR1 is SEHNR and CDR2 FQNEAQ (reference sequence). This chain's CDR3 is CASSLRLADNEQFF. The CDR3 coding sequence is TGTGCCAGCAGCTTACGACTAGCGGACAATGAGCAGTTCTTC.

This clonotype was detected only a few times. The rearrangement links TRBV7-2 to TRBJ2-7; 12 bases match TRBD2. This CDR3 has 15 amino acids. Germline values: CDR1 SGHTA, CDR2 FQGNSA. Losses at the gene ends were 1 base for V and 11 bases for J; bases not matched to a gene: 9. CDR3 in DNA: TGTGCCAGCAGCTTAGGAACAACTAGCGGGAGGTGGGAGTACTTC. It codes for CASSLGTTSGRWEYF.

This rearrangement joins TRBV25-1 to TRBJ1-6; TRBD1 matches 9 bases. Per germline, CDR1 MGHDK and CDR2 SYGVNS. The V gene end was trimmed by 6 bases and the J gene end by 8 bases; junction bases not matched to a gene: 2. This CDR3 comprises 13 residues. The CDR3 DNA reads as TGTGCCAGCAGAGACAGGGGGGATTCACCCCTCCACTTT. It specifies CASRDRGDSPLHF.

This clonotype was seen only a few times. V gene TRBV29-1 combines with J gene TRBJ1-2; D remains unclear. Trimming removed 3 bases from V and 6 bases from J, with 11 bases in between. Germline-derived CDR1 and CDR2 are SQVTM and ANQGSEA. CDR3 length: 12 residues. This CDR3 is CSVDRPSNGYTF. The CDR3 region has the DNA TGCAGCGTTGATAGGCCAAGTAATGGCTACACCTTC.

This clonotype has a count of ten or more. This rearrangement joins TRBV24-1 to TRBJ2-1, with TRBD2 matching over 13 bases. From germline, CDR1 is KGHDR and CDR2 SFDVKD. The V segment lost 5 bases and the J segment 4 bases; nucleotides outside the gene matches: 4. The CDR3 covers 16 residues. The CDR3 coding sequence is TGTGCCACCAGTGGCCTGGGACTAGCGGGATACAATGAGCAGTTCTTC. Amino acids: CATSGLGLAGYNEQFF.

This clonotype occurred many times. This chain joins TRBV4-1 and TRBJ2-1, with TRBD2 identical over 9 bases. Germline-derived CDR1 and CDR2 are MGHRA and YSYEKL. Losses at the gene ends were 1 base for V and 5 bases for J; bases not matched to a gene: 6. This CDR3 comprises 16 residues. The CDR3 DNA follows: TGCGCCAGCAGCCAAGGGGCTAGCGGGATCGACAATGAGCAGTTCTTC. This sequence encodes CASSQGASGIDNEQFF.

The chain carries TRBV3-1 and TRBJ2-5; D ambiguous. Germline lookup yields CDR1 LGHDT and CDR2 YNNKEL (reference sequence). The CDR3 consists of 12 residues. Trimming shortened V by 5 bases and J by 6 bases, and 10 bases separated the two germline ends. CDR3 coding DNA: TGTGCCAGCAGCTCCCCATGGAAGACCCAGTACTTC. Protein product: CASSSPWKTQYF.

This clonotype was detected only a few times. The chain joins TRBV9 to TRBJ2-7; TRBD1 agrees at 9 bases. The CDR3 has 18 amino acids. CDR1 SGDLS and CDR2 YYNGEE come from the germline V gene. The ends lost 0 bases at V and 0 bases at J; junction bases unmatched: 10. CDR3 region: CASSVGSPGTGLSYEQYF. In DNA, the CDR3 is TGTGCCAGCAGCGTAGGGTCCCCCGGGACAGGGCTCTCCTACGAGCAGTACTTC.

The gene calls are TRBV6-5 and TRBJ2-5; 13 nucleotides line up with TRBD2. The CDR3 runs 18 residues. The J segment lost 4 bases and the V segment lost 3 bases, leaving 11 bases of the junction unmatched. Germline assignment: CDR1 MNHEY and CDR2 SVGAGI. The CDR3 reads CASSYGTSGRVLGETQYF. Here the CDR3 DNA reads TGTGCCAGCAGTTATGGTACTAGCGGGAGGGTCCTCGGAGAGACCCAGTACTTC.

This clonotype was seen a few times. The chain combines TRBV27 with TRBJ2-3, with unresolved D. The CDR3 totals 15 residues. CDR1 is MNHEY and CDR2 is SMNVEV in the germline V gene (reference sequence). V was shortened by 2 bases and J by 2 bases, with 11 bases between the two germline ends. The CDR3 reads CASSLVAADTDTQYF. CDR3 in DNA: TGTGCCAGCAGTTTAGTTGCGGCGGACACAGATACGCAGTATTTT.

V gene TRBV7-2 combines with J gene TRBJ2-3; 7 nucleotides line up with TRBD2. Germline trimming cut 3 bases from V and 1 base from J; bases unmatched to any gene: 4. The CDR3 has 15 residues. Per germline, CDR1 SGHTA and CDR2 FQGNSA. The CDR3 reads CASSFSSGGTDTQYF. The CDR3 DNA reads TGTGCCAGCAGCTTCTCTAGCGGTGGCACAGATACGCAGTATTTT.

V usage is TRBV11-2 and J usage is TRBJ2-1; tentatively, D is TRBD1 (5 bases). This CDR3 contains 15 residues. Germline loops: CDR1 SGHAT, CDR2 FQNNGV. Trimming removed 0 bases from V and 3 bases from J, with 9 bases in between. This chain's CDR3 is CASSLEGDFYNEQFF. The CDR3 bases are TGTGCCAGCAGCTTAGAAGGGGATTTCTACAATGAGCAGTTCTTC.

In this sample, this clonotype turned up many times. The chain recombines TRBV7-3 with TRBJ2-1; 12 bases align to TRBD2. CDR3 length: 13 residues. Germline V gene data show CDR1 as SGHTA and CDR2 as FQGTGA. The ends lost 5 bases at V and 10 bases at J; junction bases unmatched: 3. The CDR3 nucleotides are TGTGCCAGCAGCAGGACTAGCGGGGCGGAGCAGTTCTTC. This translates into CASSRTSGAEQFF.

This clonotype was detected many times. The V call is TRBV4-1, the J call TRBJ1-1; 8 bases are shared with TRBD1. The germline V gene encodes CDR1 MGHRA and CDR2 YSYEKL. The CDR3 totals 14 residues. The J segment lost 4 bases and the V segment lost 5 bases, leaving 6 bases of the junction unmatched. The CDR3 is CASSSGQGLTEAFF. The CDR3 DNA follows: TGCGCCAGCAGCTCCGGACAGGGCCTCACTGAAGCTTTCTTT.

Only a few counts were recorded for this clonotype. The genes are TRBV19 and TRBJ2-1; D call uncertain. The CDR3 has 13 residues. Trimming took 1 base from V and 5 from J, leaving 6 bases between them. The germline V gene encodes CDR1 LNHDA and CDR2 SQIVND (reference sequence). CDR3 DNA: TGTGCCAGTAGTATAGTTCTACACAATGAGCAGTTCTTC. It codes for CASSIVLHNEQFF.

This clonotype was seen at least ten times. The chain is built from TRBV30 and TRBJ2-7; TRBD2 agrees at 13 bases. V was clipped by 4 bases and J by 2 bases; unmatched bases: 5. Germline loops: CDR1 GTSNPN, CDR2 SVGIG (reference sequence). CDR3 length: 15 residues. The CDR3 here is CAWTRGLAGPYEQYF. The CDR3 coding sequence is TGTGCCTGGACGAGGGGACTAGCGGGACCCTACGAGCAGTACTTC.

This clonotype has ten or more counts. The V gene is TRBV5-5, the J gene TRBJ1-1; TRBD1 matches 8 bases. The trim removed 6 bases at V and 5 bases at J, leaving 6 bases unmatched. This CDR3 is built from 13 residues. Germline CDR1 and CDR2: SGHKS and YYEKEE (reference sequence). CDR3: CASKQGARTEAFF. As DNA, the CDR3 is TGTGCCAGCAAGCAGGGGGCGAGAACTGAAGCTTTCTTT. The full variable domain, in which reference TRBV5-5 and TRBJ1-1 provide the parts outside the CDR3, is DAGVTQSPTHLIKTRGQQVTLRCSPISGHKSVSWYQQVLGQGPQFIFQYYEKEERGRGNFPDRFSARQFPNYSSELNVNALLLGDSALYLCASKQGARTEAFFGQGTRLTVV.